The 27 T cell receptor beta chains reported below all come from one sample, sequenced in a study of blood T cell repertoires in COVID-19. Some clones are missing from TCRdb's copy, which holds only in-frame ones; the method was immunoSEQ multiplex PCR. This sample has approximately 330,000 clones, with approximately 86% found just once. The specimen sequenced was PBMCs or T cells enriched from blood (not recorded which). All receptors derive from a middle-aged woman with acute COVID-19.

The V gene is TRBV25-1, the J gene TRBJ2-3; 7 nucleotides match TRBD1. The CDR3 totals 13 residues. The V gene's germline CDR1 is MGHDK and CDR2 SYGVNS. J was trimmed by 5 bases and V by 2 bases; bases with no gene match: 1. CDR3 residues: CASSENRGDTQYF. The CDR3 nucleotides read TGTGCCAGCAGTGAAAACAGGGGAGATACGCAGTATTTT.

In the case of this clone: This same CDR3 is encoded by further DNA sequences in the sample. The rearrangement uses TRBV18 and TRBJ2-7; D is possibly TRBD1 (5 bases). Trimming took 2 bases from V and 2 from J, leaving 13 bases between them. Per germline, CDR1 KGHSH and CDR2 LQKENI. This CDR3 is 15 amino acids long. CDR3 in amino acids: CASSPGASGTYEQYF. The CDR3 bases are TGTGCCAGCTCACCAGGGGCTAGTGGGACCTACGAGCAGTACTTC.

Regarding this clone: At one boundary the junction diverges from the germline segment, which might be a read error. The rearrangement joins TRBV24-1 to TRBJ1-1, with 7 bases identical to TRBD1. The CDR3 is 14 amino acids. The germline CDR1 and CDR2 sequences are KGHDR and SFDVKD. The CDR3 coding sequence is TGTGCCACCAGTGACCATAGCAGGGGGACTGGAGCTTTCTTT. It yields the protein CATSDHSRGTGAFF.

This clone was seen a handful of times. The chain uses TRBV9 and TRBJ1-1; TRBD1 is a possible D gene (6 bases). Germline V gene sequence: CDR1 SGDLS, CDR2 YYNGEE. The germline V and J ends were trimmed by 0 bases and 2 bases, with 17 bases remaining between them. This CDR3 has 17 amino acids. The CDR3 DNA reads TGTGCCAGCAGCGTAGGGACAGCTATAAGAAAAAACACTGAAGCTTTCTTT. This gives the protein CASSVGTAIRKNTEAFF.

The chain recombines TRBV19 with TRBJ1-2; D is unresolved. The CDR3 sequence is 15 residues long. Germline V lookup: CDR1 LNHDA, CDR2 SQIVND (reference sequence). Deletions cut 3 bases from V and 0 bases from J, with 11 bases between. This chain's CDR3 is CASSILAPPNYGYTF. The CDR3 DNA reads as TGTGCCAGTAGTATTTTGGCACCTCCTAACTATGGCTACACCTTC.

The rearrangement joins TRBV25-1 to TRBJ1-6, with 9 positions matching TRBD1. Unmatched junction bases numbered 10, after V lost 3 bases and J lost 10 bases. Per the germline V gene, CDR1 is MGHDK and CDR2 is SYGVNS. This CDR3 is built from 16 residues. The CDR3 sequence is CASSDLGQGLNSPLHF. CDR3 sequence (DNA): TGTGCCAGCAGTGATCTCGGACAGGGGTTAAACTCACCCCTCCACTTT.

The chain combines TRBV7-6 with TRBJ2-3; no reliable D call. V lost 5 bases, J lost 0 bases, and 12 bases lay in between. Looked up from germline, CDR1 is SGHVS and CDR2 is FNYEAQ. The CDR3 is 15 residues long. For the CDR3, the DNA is TGTGCCAGCAGCCCAGTATACCGAAGCACAGATACGCAGTATTTT. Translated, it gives CASSPVYRSTDTQYF. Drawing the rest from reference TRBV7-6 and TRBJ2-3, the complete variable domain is GAGVSQSPRYKVTKRGQDVALRCDPISGHVSLYWYRQALGQGPEFLTYFNYEAQQDKSGLPNDRFSAERPEGSISTLTIQRTEQRDSAMYRCASSPVYRSTDTQYFGPGTRLTVL.

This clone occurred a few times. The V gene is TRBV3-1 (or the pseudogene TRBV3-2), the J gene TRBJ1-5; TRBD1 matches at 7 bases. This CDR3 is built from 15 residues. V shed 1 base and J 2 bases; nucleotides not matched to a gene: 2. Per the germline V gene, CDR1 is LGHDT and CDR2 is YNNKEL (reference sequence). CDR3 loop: CASSQAGQGNQPQHF. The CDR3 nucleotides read TGTGCCAGCAGCCAAGCCGGACAGGGCAATCAGCCCCAGCATTTT.

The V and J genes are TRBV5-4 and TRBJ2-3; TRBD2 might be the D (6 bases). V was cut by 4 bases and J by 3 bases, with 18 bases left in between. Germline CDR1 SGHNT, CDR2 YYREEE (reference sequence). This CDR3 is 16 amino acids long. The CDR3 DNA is TGTGCCAGCAGCGACCCGACTAGTTCGCCAACAGATACGCAGTATTTT. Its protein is CASSDPTSSPTDTQYF.

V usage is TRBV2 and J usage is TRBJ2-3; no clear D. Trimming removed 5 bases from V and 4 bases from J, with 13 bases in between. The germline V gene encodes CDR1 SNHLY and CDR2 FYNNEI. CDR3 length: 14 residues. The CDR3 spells CASSNRGVADTQYF. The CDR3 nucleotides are TGTGCCAGCAGTAATCGTGGAGTCGCAGATACGCAGTATTTT.

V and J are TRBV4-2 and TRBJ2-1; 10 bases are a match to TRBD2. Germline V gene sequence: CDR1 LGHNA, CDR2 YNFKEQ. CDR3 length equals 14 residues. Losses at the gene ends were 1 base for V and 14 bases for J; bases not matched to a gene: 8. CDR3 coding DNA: TGTGCCAGCAGCCAAGTCCTAGCGGGGGCGGGGAAGTTCTTC. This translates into CASSQVLAGAGKFF.

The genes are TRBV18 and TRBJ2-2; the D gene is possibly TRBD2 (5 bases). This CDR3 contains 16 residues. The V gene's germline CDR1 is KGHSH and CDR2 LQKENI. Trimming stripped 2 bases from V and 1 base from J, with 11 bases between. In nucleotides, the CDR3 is TGTGCCAGCTCACCAGTGGCTAGCTGGAACACCGGGGAGCTGTTTTTT. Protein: CASSPVASWNTGELFF. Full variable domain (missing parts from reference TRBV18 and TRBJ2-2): NAGVMQNPRHLVRRRGQEARLRCSPMKGHSHVYWYRQLPEEGLKFMVYLQKENIIDESGMPKERFSAEFPKEGPSILRIQQVVRGDSAAYFCASSPVASWNTGELFFGEGSRLTVL.

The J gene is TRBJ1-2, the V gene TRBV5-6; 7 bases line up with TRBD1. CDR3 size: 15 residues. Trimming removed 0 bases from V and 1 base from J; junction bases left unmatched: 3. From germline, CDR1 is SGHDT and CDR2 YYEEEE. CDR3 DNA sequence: TGTGCCAGCAGCTTGGGACAGGGACTTAACTATGGCTACACCTTC. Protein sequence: CASSLGQGLNYGYTF.

In DNA, the CDR3 is TGCGCCAGCAGCCCGTGGGGGGGCGACACTGAAGCTTTCTTT. Translation gives CASSPWGGDTEAFF. The chain joins TRBV5-1 to TRBJ1-1; TRBD1 is a possible D gene (6 bases). Germline CDR1 and CDR2: SGHRS and YFSETQ. The CDR3 is 14 residues long. Trimming removed 4 bases from V and 3 bases from J, with 13 bases in between.

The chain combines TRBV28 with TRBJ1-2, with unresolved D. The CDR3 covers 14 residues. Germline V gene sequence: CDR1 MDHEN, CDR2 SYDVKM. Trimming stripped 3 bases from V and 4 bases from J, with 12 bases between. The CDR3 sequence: CASSFRTTPYGYTF. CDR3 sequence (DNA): TGTGCCAGCAGTTTCCGGACTACCCCCTATGGCTACACCTTC.

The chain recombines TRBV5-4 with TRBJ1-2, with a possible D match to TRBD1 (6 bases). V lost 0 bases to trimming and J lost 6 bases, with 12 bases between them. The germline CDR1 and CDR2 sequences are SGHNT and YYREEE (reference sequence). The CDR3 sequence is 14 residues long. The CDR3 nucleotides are TGTGCCAGCAGCTTGGAGGGGGTTCGGAATGGCTACACCTTC. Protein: CASSLEGVRNGYTF.

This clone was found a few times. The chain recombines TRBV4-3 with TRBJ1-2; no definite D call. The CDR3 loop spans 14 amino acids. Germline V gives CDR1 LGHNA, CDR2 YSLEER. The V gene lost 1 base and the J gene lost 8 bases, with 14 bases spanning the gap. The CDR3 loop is CASSQVSGVGGYTF. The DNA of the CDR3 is TGCGCCAGCAGCCAAGTTTCTGGTGTCGGGGGCTACACCTTC.

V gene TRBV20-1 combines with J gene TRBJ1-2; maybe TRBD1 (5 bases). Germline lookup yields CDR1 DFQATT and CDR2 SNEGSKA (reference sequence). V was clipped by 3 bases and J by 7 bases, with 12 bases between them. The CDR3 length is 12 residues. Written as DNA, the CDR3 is TGCAGTGCTAGTTCGGGGGAGTTTGGCTACACCTTC. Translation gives CSASSGEFGYTF.

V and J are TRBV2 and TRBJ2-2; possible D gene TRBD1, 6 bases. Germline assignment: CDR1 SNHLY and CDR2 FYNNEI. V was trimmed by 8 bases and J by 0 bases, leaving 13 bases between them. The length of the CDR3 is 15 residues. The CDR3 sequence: CASLGAGPNTGELFF. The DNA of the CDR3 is TGTGCCAGCTTGGGGGCAGGGCCGAACACCGGGGAGCTGTTTTTT.

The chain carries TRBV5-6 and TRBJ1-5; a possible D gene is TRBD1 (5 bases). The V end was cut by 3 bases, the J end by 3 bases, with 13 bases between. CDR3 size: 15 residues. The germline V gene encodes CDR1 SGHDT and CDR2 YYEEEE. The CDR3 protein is CASSSFPGSNQPQHF. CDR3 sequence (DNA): TGTGCCAGCAGCTCATTCCCAGGGTCCAATCAGCCCCAGCATTTT.

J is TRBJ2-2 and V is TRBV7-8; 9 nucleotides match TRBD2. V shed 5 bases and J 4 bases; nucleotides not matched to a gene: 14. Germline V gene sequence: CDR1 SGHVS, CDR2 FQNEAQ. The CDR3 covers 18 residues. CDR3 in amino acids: CASSPYQRGAGSTGELFF. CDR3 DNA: TGTGCCAGCAGCCCCTACCAGCGGGGGGCCGGGAGCACCGGGGAGCTGTTTTTT. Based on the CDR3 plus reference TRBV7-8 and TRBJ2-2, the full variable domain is GAGVSQSPRYKVAKRGQDVALRCDPISGHVSLFWYQQALGQGPEFLTYFQNEAQLDKSGLPSDRFFAERPEGSVSTLKIQRTQQEDSAVYLCASSPYQRGAGSTGELFFGEGSRLTVL.

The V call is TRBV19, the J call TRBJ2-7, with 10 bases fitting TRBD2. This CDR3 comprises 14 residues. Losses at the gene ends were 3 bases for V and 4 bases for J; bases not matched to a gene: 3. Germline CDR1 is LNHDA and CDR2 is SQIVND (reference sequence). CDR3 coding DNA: TGTGCCAGTAGTATGGGACTAGCGATGTACGAGCAGTACTTC. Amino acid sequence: CASSMGLAMYEQYF.

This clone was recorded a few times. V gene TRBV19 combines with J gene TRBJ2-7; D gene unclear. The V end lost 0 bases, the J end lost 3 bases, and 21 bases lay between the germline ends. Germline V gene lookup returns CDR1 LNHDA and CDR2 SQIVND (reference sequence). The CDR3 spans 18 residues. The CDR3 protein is CASSIDPPGAATIYEQYF. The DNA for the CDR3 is TGTGCCAGTAGTATAGACCCCCCCGGCGCGGCGACCATCTACGAGCAGTACTTC.

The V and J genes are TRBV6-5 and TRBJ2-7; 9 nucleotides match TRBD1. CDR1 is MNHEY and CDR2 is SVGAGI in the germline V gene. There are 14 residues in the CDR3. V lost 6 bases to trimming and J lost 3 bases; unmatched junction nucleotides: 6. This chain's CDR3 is CASRRGQGNYEQYF. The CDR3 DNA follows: TGTGCCAGCAGACGGGGACAGGGAAACTACGAGCAGTACTTC.

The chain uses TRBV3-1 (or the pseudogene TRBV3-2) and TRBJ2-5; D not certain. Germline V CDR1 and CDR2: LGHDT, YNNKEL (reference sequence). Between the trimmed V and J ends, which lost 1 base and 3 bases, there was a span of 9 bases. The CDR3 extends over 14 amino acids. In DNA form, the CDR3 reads TGTGCCAGCAGCCAAGGCTTCTATAAAGAGACCCAGTACTTC. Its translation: CASSQGFYKETQYF.

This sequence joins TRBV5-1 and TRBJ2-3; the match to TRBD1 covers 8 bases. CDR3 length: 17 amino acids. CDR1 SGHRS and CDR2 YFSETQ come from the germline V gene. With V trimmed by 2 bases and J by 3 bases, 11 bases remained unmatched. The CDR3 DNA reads TGCGCCAGCAGCTTACCGGGACAGGCTCACCCTACAGATACGCAGTATTTT. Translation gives CASSLPGQAHPTDTQYF.

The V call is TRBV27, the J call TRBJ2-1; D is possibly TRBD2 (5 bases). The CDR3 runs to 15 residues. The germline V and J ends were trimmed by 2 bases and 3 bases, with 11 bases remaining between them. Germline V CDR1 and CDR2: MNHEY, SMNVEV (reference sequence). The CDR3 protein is CASSLGGPIYNEQFF. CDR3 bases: TGTGCCAGCAGTTTAGGCGGGCCTATCTACAATGAGCAGTTCTTC.